This T cell receptor (beta chain) was identified in a study of T-cell reconstitution after alpha-beta-depleted transplantation in children. Molecular barcoding with unique molecular identifiers was used for the TCRbeta library. In TCRdb, the PCR reads were re-called with MiXCR into one record per CDR3 protein. The sample records about 690,000 distinct CDR3 sequences, about 15% being singletons. Germline V lookup: CDR1 SNHLY, CDR2 FYNNEI. The CDR3 loop spans 17 amino acids. J gave up 8 bases and V 0 bases, and 11 bases lay outside the gene matches. The TCR comes from a human donor who donated a stem cell graft to a child with acute myeloid leukemia. Source: PBMCs from the stem cell graft donor, taken from the stem cell graft. The gene calls are TRBV2 and TRBJ2-1; 9 positions match TRBD1. CDR3 DNA sequence: TGTGCCAGCAGTGAAGCTGAGGGGGACAGGGAAACCTATGAGCAGTTCTTC. Amino acid sequence: CASSEAEGDRETYEQFF.